The rows below give T cell receptor beta chains drawn from one sample of a study of post-analysis software for immune sequencing data. In TCRdb, the PCR reads were re-called with MiXCR into one record per CDR3 protein. Of approximately 570,000 distinct CDR3 sequences listed, roughly two fifths are singletons. The sample was blood. The receptors were sampled from a girl aged 5 to 17 with multiple sclerosis. Both conserved end residues are trimmed from each CDR3. Fields, in order: J gene, V gene, CDR3 protein.

>TRBJ2-1|TRBV20-1
SARPLPAGGRGEQF
>-|TRBV7-3
ASSRGGSSYNEQY
>-|TRBV29-1
SALAGGEETQY
>TRBJ2-2|TRBV29-1
SVEGQREPGAGELF
>TRBJ1-2|TRBV15
ATSSARGADYGYT
>TRBJ2-7|TRBV20-1
SASEGQGTYEQY
>TRBJ2-1|TRBV7-9
ASSFLTSGGQDEQF
>TRBJ1-4|TRBV20-1
SARESLGTAGKLF
>TRBJ1-4|TRBV5-8
ASSLVRVRGEKLF
>TRBJ2-3|TRBV6-5
ASSSLAGDTDTQY
>TRBJ2-5|TRBV12-3/TRBV12-4
ASSLGTPREQY
>TRBJ1-1|TRBV20-1
SAMGQGVNTEAF
>TRBJ2-7|TRBV10-3
ATVRQREQY
>TRBJ2-7|TRBV4-1
ASSRGIPSGGPTTYEQY
>TRBJ2-7|TRBV20-1
SGLGHPSYEQY
>TRBJ2-7|TRBV12-5
ASGLVRTANLYEQY
>TRBJ2-5|TRBV12-3/TRBV12-4
ASSLSGRGEAQY
>TRBJ2-1|TRBV7-2
ASSLVSAQRGYYNEQF
>TRBJ2-4|TRBV2
ASETGAKNIQY
>TRBJ2-7|TRBV10-3
AISESGQSSYEQY
>TRBJ2-5|TRBV5-1
ASSFPRTSDQETQY
>TRBJ2-1|TRBV29-1
SVEGKRGEPQF
>TRBJ2-7|TRBV3-1
ASSPKGGESYEQY
>TRBJ2-7|TRBV10-3
AISESRTSGTRDEQY
>TRBJ2-5|TRBV4-2
ASSQESRGETQY
>TRBJ2-7|TRBV5-1
ASSWGASTYEQY
>TRBJ2-5|TRBV12-3/TRBV12-4
ASSGQGRYQETQY
>TRBJ2-7|TRBV7-2
ASSLSGGEAYEQY
>TRBJ1-2|TRBV29-1
SVPGQGAVFYGYT
>TRBJ1-2|TRBV5-1
ASSTDRDRGYT
>TRBJ2-1|TRBV29-1
SADRRRNEQF
>TRBJ2-1|TRBV20-1
SAPGDYWASYNEQF
>TRBJ1-1|TRBV6-5
ASRWDMNTEAF
>TRBJ2-2|TRBV4-1
ASSQYNPNTGELF
>TRBJ2-3|TRBV5-1
ASSWPGQPSTDTQY
>TRBJ2-7|TRBV27
ASRIAGSPLYEQY
>TRBJ2-6|TRBV6-6
ASSYSRQWGANVLT
>TRBJ2-4|TRBV29-1
SVGRTLAKNIQY
>TRBJ1-5|TRBV7-2
ASSSVTGNQPQH
>TRBJ2-7|TRBV3-1
ASSQLAGVGYEQY
>TRBJ2-5|TRBV6-6
ASSYVRGEETQY
>TRBJ2-1|TRBV12-3/TRBV12-4
ANSLGRAEQF
>TRBJ1-2|TRBV12-3/TRBV12-4
ASSFNRYT
>TRBJ2-1|TRBV11-3
ASSLRAGGLYDEQF
>TRBJ2-5|TRBV7-2
ASRTDRERSGTQY
>TRBJ1-5|TRBV10-3
ASQGQVNQPQH
>TRBJ1-6|TRBV25-1
ASRESRRGSPLH
>TRBJ1-5|TRBV29-1
SVVTGAFNQPQH
>TRBJ1-3|TRBV12-3/TRBV12-4
ASSLGNTIY
>TRBJ2-2|TRBV7-9
APEGPTGELF
>TRBJ2-5|TRBV12-3/TRBV12-4
ASRAGGPQEQY
>TRBJ2-7|TRBV7-9
ASSLDGSGRAGFEQY
>TRBJ1-5|TRBV4-2
ASSQDGQDNQPQH
>TRBJ1-5|TRBV18
ASSELGQSNQPQH
>TRBJ2-7|TRBV4-1
ASSHTGIGAYEQY
>TRBJ2-3|TRBV20-1
SARLGEYPASTQY
>TRBJ2-7|TRBV5-1
ASSLDGTGGYEQY